These T cell receptor beta chains were read from a single sample in a study of blood T cell repertoires in COVID-19. The repertoire was sequenced with immunoSEQ multiplex PCR; TCRdb's copy has only in-frame clones and lacks some. The repertoire holds just under 65,000 clones, with just over 85% as singletons. Sequenced sample: peripheral blood. The receptors were gathered from a middle-aged man with acute or convalescent COVID-19. The CDR3 runs from the conserved cysteine through the conserved F or W. D genes are given only for firm matches. A row's size may be missing; if present it is once, few, many or a size class.

d_gene,v_gene,abundance,j_gene,CDR3nt,CDR3aa
.,TRBV7-2,.,TRBJ1-1,TGTGCCAGCAGCTTACCAGGCGGGCTCGTAGCTTTCTTT,CASSLPGGLVAFF
.,TRBV7-9,.,TRBJ1-6,TGTGCCAGCAGCCTAGACAGTGACAATTCACCCCTCCACTTT,CASSLDSDNSPLHF
.,TRBV28,.,TRBJ1-2,TGTGCCAGCAGTTCAACAGGGATTAACTATGGCTACACCTTC,CASSSTGINYGYTF
.,TRBV11-3,.,TRBJ2-3,TGTGCCAGCAGCGAGAGTGGTCAGGGTATCGATACGCAGTATTTT,CASSESGQGIDTQYF
.,TRBV11-3,.,TRBJ2-3,TGTGCCAGCAGCTTCGGGGGTGATACGCAGTATTTT,CASSFGGDTQYF
.,TRBV14,.,TRBJ1-4,TGTGCCAGCAGCCGGGGGGACCTACGGGAAAAACTGTTTTTT,CASSRGDLREKLFF
.,TRBV10-1,few,TRBJ1-2,TGCGCCAGCAGTGATTCCAGGGAAGGCTACACCTTC,CASSDSREGYTF
TRBD2,TRBV11-2,.,TRBJ2-1,TGTGCCAGCAGCCCCGGACTAGCGGGGGACAATGAGCAGTTCTTC,CASSPGLAGDNEQFF
TRBD2,TRBV5-1,once,TRBJ2-2,TGCGCCAGCAGCTTTGGTCCTAGCGGGGGAGATTCGAACACCGGGGAGCTGTTTTTT,CASSFGPSGGDSNTGELFF
.,TRBV28,.,TRBJ2-1,TGTGCCACCAGAAGTATGCGTTTTGAGCAGTTCTTC,CATRSMRFEQFF
.,TRBV27,.,TRBJ2-2,TGTGCCAGCAGCCCGCTACTATCGAACACCGGGGAGCTGTTTTTT,CASSPLLSNTGELFF
.,TRBV19,.,TRBJ1-3,TGTGCCAGTAGTCCAGGGCCTTCTGGAAACACCATATATTTT,CASSPGPSGNTIYF
.,TRBV6-5,.,TRBJ1-2,TGTGCCAGCAGTTACTCGCCAGCGGGGGGCGGCTATGGCTACACCTTC,CASSYSPAGGGYGYTF
TRBD2,TRBV15,.,TRBJ2-4,TGTGCCACCAGCGAACTAGCGGGGGTCTCTCAGTACTTC,CATSELAGVSQYF
.,TRBV5-6,.,TRBJ2-1,TGTGCCAGCATTGCGGGGATCAGAAATGAGCAGTTCTTC,CASIAGIRNEQFF
.,TRBV29-1,few,TRBJ1-2,TGCAGCTCCGGGTCAGATTCTAACTATGGCTACACCTTC,CSSGSDSNYGYTF
TRBD2,TRBV24-1,.,TRBJ2-2,TGTGCCACCAGTCGGGAGGGGGGTCTCTCAGGGGAGCTGTTTTTT,CATSREGGLSGELFF
TRBD1,TRBV5-4,.,TRBJ1-4,TGTGCCAGCAGCTTGACCGGGACAGCAGGAAATGAAAAACTGTTTTTT,CASSLTGTAGNEKLFF
.,TRBV28,.,TRBJ1-6,TGTGCCAGCAGTTTATTTCAGGGTATTACACCCCTCCACTTT,CASSLFQGITPLHF
.,TRBV7-9,.,TRBJ1-1,TGTGCCAGCAGCCCCCCTCAAAGGGGAGCTTTCTTT,CASSPPQRGAFF
TRBD1,TRBV6-2/TRBV6-3,.,TRBJ1-1,TGTGCCAGCAGTTTACAGGGGAGGTATGTGTTGAACACTGAAGCTTTCTTT,CASSLQGRYVLNTEAFF
TRBD1,TRBV7-3,.,TRBJ2-1,TGTGCCAGCAGCTTAACGGGCAGGGGGCTCAATGAGCAGTTCTTC,CASSLTGRGLNEQFF
.,TRBV30,.,TRBJ2-7,TGTGCCTGGAGTGTACCTCCACAAACCTACGAGCAGTACTTC,CAWSVPPQTYEQYF
.,TRBV5-1,few,TRBJ1-2,TGCGCCAGCAGCTACGTGCCGGGAAATGGCTACACCTTC,CASSYVPGNGYTF